The TCR beta chain described here comes from a study of T cells in tumors after PD-1 blockade. Overall study: Excluded were patients with checkpoint blockade, immunosuppressants, or radiotherapy or other anti-cancer therapy within 4 weeks. Each patient got pembrolizumab 200 mg every 3 weeks or cemiplimab 350 mg every 2 weeks. Blood samples averaged around 100,000 templates (range about 22,000-260,000) and 35,000 or so unique clonotypes. Study findings and constraints: Approximately 41% of tumor TCR clonotypes were also found in blood.

In the case of this clone: No antigen is known for it.

After removal of 10 bases from V and 6 bases from J, the junction contained 13 bases not matched to a gene. CDR1 SNHLY and CDR2 FYNNEI come from the germline V gene. The CDR3 sequence is 14 residues long. TCRdb keeps only in-frame clones here, not all; method: immunoSEQ multiplex PCR. This sample carries some 24,000 clones, about 84% of them seen once, and the ten largest clones take 10% to 15%. This TCR was sampled from a human donor with basal cell carcinoma. The sequences come from PBMCs, collected after anti-PD-1 treatment. The chain has TRBV2 and TRBJ1-2, with 8 bases matching TRBD1. CDR3 coding DNA: TGTGCCAACATCAACCGGGACAGGTCTAATGGCTACACCTTC. Translated, it gives CANINRDRSNGYTF.